This T cell receptor beta chain was sequenced during a study of cytomegalovirus exposure and HLA in healthy donors. On this clone: What it recognizes is unknown.

The CDR3 extends over 16 amino acids. Looked up from germline, CDR1 is LGHNA and CDR2 is YSLEER. V was shortened by 3 bases and J by 0 bases, with 12 bases between the two germline ends. The study's findings and limits: The study reported that TCR beta sequences accurately predicted HLA-A and HLA-B alleles in most subjects.

60 Vbeta and 13 Jbeta primers were used in PCR. Methods used by the authors: The authors later counted about 80 million unique TCR beta chains, approximately 10 million of them shared. Produced via immunoSEQ multiplex PCR; TCRdb's table is partial and in-frame only. V, J and clone size were drawn from that table, and D and trimming were deduced from the DNA. This sample carries about 110,000 clones, about 76% of them seen once, and the ten largest clones take under 2.5%. This chain uses TRBV4-3 with TRBJ2-1; the D gene is possibly TRBD2 (5 bases). This receptor was taken from a woman between 25 and 40 years old in good health and CMV-seronegative. The sample taken for sequencing was PBMCs. The CDR3 DNA follows: TGCGCCAGCAGCCAGGAGGCGGCCCTCTCCTACAATGAGCAGTTCTTC. This encodes CASSQEAALSYNEQFF.